This T cell receptor (beta chain) was profiled in a study of response to subunit inactivated influenza vaccine. Germline V CDR1 and CDR2: SQVTM, ANQGSEA. V shed 4 bases, J shed 4 bases, and the junction held 4 bases outside the gene matches. The CDR3 totals 13 residues. This clonotype was detected ten times or more. TCRdb used MiXCR to reprocess the RT-PCR reads, holding one entry per CDR3 protein. The table includes around 180,000 distinct CDR3 sequences, around 9% detected once. The sequence derives from a man aged 45 to 65 who received an inactivated influenza vaccine. The source was non-naive T cells sorted from PBMCs, collected on the day of vaccination. The V gene is TRBV29-1, the J gene TRBJ2-1; 7 bases are a match to TRBD1. In DNA, the CDR3 is TGCAGCGTTGGGGACAGTCCATACAATGAGCAGTTCTTC. It encodes CSVGDSPYNEQFF.